This record concerns one T cell receptor (beta chain) sequence. The data are from a study of blood T cell repertoires in COVID-19. V was pared by 3 bases and J by 4 bases, with 9 bases of the junction left unmatched. Germline V gene data show CDR1 as SQVTM and CDR2 as ANQGSEA. This CDR3 region has 15 residues. Data came from immunoSEQ multiplex PCR; TCRdb stores just in-frame clones and leaves some out. Among 250,000 to 350,000 clones listed, around nine tenths were seen once. Sequenced sample: PBMCs or T cells enriched from blood (not recorded which). The chain has TRBV29-1 and TRBJ2-1, with 7 bases lining up with TRBD1. The receptor's source is a man in his fifties or sixties who had recovered from COVID-19. In nucleotides, the CDR3 is TGCAGCGTTGACAACAGGGGAAGGGGGTACAATGAGCAGTTCTTC. It codes for CSVDNRGRGYNEQFF.